A selection of T cell receptor beta chains follows, all from one sample in a study of blood T cell repertoires in COVID-19. Clones were sequenced by immunoSEQ multiplex PCR, and TCRdb holds only the in-frame ones, with some missing. The repertoire consists of 100,000 to 150,000 clones, with about four fifths occurring once and the leading ten covering approximately 12%. What was sequenced was peripheral blood. These receptors were taken from a man in his sixties with acute or convalescent COVID-19. The CDR3 runs from the conserved cysteine through the conserved F or W. The order of the fields is V gene, J gene, D gene, CDR3 length, CDR3 DNA, CDR3 protein. The D gene is left open where the match is weak.

>TRBV9|TRBJ1-4|TRBD1|15
TGTGCCAGCAGCACAGGGGACATAGGTACCGAAAAACTGTTTTTT
CASSTGDIGTEKLFF
>TRBV7-2|TRBJ2-5|-|15
TGTGCCAGCAGCTGGTACTTCACCCCGGGGGAGACCCAGTACTTC
CASSWYFTPGETQYF
>TRBV2|TRBJ2-7|-|11
TGTGCCAGCAGTGATGTGCGGAGGCAGTACTTC
CASSDVRRQYF
>TRBV2|TRBJ2-2|TRBD2|15
TGTGCCAGCAGTGAACTAGCGGGAGTGGCCGGGGAGCTGTTTTTT
CASSELAGVAGELFF
>TRBV4-1|TRBJ2-3|-|16
TGCGCCAGCAGCCTCCGACTGCAGGGTCGCACAGATACGCAGTATTTT
CASSLRLQGRTDTQYF
>TRBV11-2|TRBJ1-1|-|15
TGTGCCAGCAGCCCCACTTTTGGGGGAGGTACTGAAGCTTTCTTT
CASSPTFGGGTEAFF
>TRBV7-9|TRBJ2-1|-|13
TGTGCCAGCAGCTTACGCCCGGGGGATGAGCAGTTCTTC
CASSLRPGDEQFF
>TRBV6-5|TRBJ2-2|TRBD1|15
TGTGCCAGCAGAGAGGACAGGGGGCGGACCGGGGAGCTGTTTTTT
CASREDRGRTGELFF
>TRBV28|TRBJ2-1|-|13
TGTGCCAGCAGTTTTTACAGCTACAATGAGCAGTTCTTC
CASSFYSYNEQFF
>TRBV28|TRBJ2-1|TRBD2|12
TGTGCCAGCAGTGCCGGGACTAGCGGGCAGTTCTTC
CASSAGTSGQFF